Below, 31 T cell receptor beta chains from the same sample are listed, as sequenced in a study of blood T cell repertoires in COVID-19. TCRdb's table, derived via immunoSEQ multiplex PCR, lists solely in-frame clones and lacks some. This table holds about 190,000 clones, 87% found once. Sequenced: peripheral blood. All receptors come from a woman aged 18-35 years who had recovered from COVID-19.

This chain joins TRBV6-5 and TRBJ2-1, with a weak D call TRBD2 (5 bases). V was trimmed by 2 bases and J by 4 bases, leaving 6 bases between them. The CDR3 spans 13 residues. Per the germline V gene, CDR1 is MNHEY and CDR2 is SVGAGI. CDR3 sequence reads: CASSYRGYNEQFF. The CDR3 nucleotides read TGTGCCAGCAGTTACAGAGGGTACAATGAGCAGTTCTTC.

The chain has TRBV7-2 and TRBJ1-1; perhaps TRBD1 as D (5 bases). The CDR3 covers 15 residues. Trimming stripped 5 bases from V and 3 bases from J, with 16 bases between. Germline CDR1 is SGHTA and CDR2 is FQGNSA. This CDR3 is CASSQMGLRDTEAFF. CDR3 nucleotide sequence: TGTGCCAGCAGCCAGATGGGACTTCGGGACACTGAAGCTTTCTTT. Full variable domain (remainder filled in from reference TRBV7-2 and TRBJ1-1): GAGVSQSPSNKVTEKGKDVELRCDPISGHTALYWYRQSLGQGLEFLIYFQGNSAPDKSGLPSDRFSAERTGGSVSTLTIQRTQQEDSAVYLCASSQMGLRDTEAFFGQGTRLTVV.

The CDR3 is CASSQLLTGPGPDSNTEAFF. The CDR3 DNA follows: TGTGCCAGCTCACAATTACTGACAGGGCCAGGGCCTGACTCTAACACTGAAGCTTTCTTT. V usage is TRBV18 and J usage is TRBJ1-1, with 7 bases fitting TRBD1. This CDR3 spans 20 amino acids. V shed 4 bases and J 2 bases; nucleotides not matched to a gene: 22. Germline V gene data show CDR1 as KGHSH and CDR2 as LQKENI.

The CDR3 protein is CASSPPPDSIYEQYV. CDR3 DNA sequence: TGTGCCAGCAGCCCTCCCCCGGACAGCATCTACGAGCAGTACGTC. The gene calls are TRBV6-2 or TRBV6-3 and TRBJ2-7; D may be TRBD1 (6 bases). This CDR3 has 15 amino acids. Trimming removed 6 bases from V and 3 bases from J, with 18 bases in between. CDR1 and CDR2 (germline): MNHEY, SVGEGT.

The CDR3 sequence is CASSYLLSTDTQYF. CDR3 sequence (DNA): TGTGCCAGCAGTTACTTACTATCCACAGATACGCAGTATTTT. The chain uses TRBV6-5 and TRBJ2-3, with no clear D. Germline CDR1 is MNHEY and CDR2 is SVGAGI. This CDR3 region has 14 residues. The germline V and J ends were trimmed by 1 base and 2 bases, with 7 bases remaining between them.

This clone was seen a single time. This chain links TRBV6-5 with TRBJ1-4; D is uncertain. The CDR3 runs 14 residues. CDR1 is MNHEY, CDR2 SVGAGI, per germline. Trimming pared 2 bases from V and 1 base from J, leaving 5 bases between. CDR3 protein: CASSYEGTNEKLFF. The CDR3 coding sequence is TGTGCCAGCAGTTACGAGGGAACTAATGAAAAACTGTTTTTT.

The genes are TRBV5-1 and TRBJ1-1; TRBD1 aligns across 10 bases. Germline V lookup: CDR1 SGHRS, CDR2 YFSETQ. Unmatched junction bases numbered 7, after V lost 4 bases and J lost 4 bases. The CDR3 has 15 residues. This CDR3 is CASSAWDRGGTEAFF. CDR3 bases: TGCGCCAGCAGCGCCTGGGACAGGGGCGGCACTGAAGCTTTCTTT.

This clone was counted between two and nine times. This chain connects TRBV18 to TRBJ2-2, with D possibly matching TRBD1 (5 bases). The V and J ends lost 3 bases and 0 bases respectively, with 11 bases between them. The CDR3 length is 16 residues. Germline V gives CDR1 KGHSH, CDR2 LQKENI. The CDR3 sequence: CASSPQGSANTGELFF. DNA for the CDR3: TGTGCCAGCTCACCCCAGGGCAGCGCGAACACCGGGGAGCTGTTTTTT.

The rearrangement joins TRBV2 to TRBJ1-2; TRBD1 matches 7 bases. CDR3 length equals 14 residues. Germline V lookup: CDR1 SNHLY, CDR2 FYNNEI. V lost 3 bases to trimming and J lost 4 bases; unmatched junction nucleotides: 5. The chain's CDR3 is CASSEDRRGYGYTF. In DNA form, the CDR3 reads TGTGCCAGCAGTGAGGACAGGAGGGGCTATGGCTACACCTTC.

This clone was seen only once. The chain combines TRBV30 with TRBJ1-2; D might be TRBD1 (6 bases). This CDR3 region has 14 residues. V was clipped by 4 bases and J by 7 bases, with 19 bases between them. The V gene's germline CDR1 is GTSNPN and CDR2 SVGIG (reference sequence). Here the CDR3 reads CAWKSRQEFPGYTF. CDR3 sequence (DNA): TGTGCCTGGAAGAGCAGACAGGAGTTTCCTGGCTACACCTTC.

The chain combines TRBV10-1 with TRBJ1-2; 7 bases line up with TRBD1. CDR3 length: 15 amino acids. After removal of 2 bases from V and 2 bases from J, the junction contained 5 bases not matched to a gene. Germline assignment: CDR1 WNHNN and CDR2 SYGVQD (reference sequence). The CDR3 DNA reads TGCGCCAGCAGTGAGCGGGACAGACCGAACTATGGCTACACCTTC. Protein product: CASSERDRPNYGYTF.

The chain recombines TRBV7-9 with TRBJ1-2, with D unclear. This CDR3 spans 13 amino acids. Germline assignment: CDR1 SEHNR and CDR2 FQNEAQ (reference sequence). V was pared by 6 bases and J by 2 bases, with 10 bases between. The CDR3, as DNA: TGTGCCAGCAGATCAGGCCAAAACTATGGCTACACCTTC. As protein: CASRSGQNYGYTF. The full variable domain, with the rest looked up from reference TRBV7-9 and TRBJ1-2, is DTGVSQNPRHKITKRGQNVTFRCDPISEHNRLYWYRQTLGQGPEFLTYFQNEAQLEKSRLLSDRFSAERPKGSFSTLEIQRTEQGDSAMYLCASRSGQNYGYTFGSGTRLTVV.

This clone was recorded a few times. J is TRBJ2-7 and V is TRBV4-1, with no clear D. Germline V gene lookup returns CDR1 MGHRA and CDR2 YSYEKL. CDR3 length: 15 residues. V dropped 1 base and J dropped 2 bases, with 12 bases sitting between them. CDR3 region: CASSQGAGRPYEQYF. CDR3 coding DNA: TGCGCCAGCAGCCAAGGGGCCGGCAGGCCCTACGAGCAGTACTTC.

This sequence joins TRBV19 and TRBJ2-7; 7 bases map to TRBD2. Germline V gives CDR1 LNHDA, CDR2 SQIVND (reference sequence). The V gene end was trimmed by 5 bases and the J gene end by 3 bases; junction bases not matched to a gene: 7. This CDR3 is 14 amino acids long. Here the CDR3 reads CASSPRGEHYEQYF. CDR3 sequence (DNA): TGTGCCAGTAGTCCCCGGGGGGAACACTACGAGCAGTACTTC. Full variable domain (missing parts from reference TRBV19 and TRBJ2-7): DGGITQSPKYLFRKEGQNVTLSCEQNLNHDAMYWYRQDPGQGLRLIYYSQIVNDFQKGDIAEGYSVSREKKESFPLTVTSAQKNPTAFYLCASSPRGEHYEQYFGPGTRLTVT.

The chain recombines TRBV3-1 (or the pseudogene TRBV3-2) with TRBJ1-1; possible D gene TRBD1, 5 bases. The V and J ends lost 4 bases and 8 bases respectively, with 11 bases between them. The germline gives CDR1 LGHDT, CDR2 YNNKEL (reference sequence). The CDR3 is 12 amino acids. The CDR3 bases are TGTGCCAGCAGCCCTCCCCGACAGGAAGCTTTCTTT. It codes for CASSPPRQEAFF.

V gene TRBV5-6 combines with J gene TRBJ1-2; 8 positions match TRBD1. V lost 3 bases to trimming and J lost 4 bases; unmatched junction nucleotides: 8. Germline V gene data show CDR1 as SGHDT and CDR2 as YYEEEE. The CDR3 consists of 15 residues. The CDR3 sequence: CASSSYRGGSYGYTF. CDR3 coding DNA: TGTGCCAGCAGCTCCTACAGGGGGGGCAGCTATGGCTACACCTTC.

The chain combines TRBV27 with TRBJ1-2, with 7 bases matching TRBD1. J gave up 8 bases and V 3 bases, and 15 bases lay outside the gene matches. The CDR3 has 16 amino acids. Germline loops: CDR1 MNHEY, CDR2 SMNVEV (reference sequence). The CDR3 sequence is CASSLRDRLFSGGYTF. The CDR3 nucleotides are TGTGCCAGCAGTTTGCGGGACAGACTTTTTTCGGGGGGCTACACCTTC.

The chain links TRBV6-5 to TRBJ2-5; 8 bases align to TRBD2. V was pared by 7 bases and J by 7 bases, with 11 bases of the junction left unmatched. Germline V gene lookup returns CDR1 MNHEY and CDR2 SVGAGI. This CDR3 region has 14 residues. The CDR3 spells CASIPQRGKGTQYF. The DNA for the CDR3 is TGTGCCAGCATACCCCAGCGGGGGAAGGGGACCCAGTACTTC.

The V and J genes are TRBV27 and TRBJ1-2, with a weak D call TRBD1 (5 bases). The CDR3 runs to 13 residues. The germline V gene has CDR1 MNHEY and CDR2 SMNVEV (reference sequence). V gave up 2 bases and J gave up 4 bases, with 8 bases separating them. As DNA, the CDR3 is TGTGCCAGCAGTTTACAGGGCCTCTATGGCTACACCTTC. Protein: CASSLQGLYGYTF.

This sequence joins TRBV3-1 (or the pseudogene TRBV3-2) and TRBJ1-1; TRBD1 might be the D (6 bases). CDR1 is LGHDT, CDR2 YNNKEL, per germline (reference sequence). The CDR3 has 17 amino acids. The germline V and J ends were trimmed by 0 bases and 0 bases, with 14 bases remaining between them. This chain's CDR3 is CASSQDFRQEMNTEAFF. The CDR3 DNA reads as TGTGCCAGCAGCCAAGATTTTCGACAGGAAATGAACACTGAAGCTTTCTTT.

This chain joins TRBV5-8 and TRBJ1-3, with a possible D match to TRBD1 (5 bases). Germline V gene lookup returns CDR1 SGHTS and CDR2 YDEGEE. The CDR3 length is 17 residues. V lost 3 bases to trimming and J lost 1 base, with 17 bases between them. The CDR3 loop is CASSSGTFGLSGNTIYF. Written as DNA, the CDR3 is TGTGCCAGCAGCTCCGGGACTTTTGGCCTTTCTGGAAACACCATATATTTT.

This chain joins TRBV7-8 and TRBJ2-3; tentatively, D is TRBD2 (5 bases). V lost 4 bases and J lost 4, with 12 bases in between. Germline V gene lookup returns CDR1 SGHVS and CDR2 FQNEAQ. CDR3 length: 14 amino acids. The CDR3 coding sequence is TGTGCCAGCAGCTCGGACGAGGGCGCAGATACGCAGTATTTT. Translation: CASSSDEGADTQYF.

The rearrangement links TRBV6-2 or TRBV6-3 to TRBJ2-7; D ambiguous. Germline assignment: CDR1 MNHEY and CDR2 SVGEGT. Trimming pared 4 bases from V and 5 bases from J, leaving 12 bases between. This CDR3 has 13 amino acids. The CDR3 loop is CASSSGSLHEQYF. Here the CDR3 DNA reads TGTGCCAGCAGTTCCGGTTCCCTCCACGAGCAGTACTTC.

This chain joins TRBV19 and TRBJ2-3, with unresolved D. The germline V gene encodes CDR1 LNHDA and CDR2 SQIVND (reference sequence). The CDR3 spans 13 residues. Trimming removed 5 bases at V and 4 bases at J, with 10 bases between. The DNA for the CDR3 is TGTGCCAGTAGTCCCCGGTACGCAGATACGCAGTATTTT. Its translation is CASSPRYADTQYF.

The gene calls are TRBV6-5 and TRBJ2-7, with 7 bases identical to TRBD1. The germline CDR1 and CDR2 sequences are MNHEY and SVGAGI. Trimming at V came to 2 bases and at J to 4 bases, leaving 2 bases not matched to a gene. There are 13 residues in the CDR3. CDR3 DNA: TGTGCCAGCAGTTACGGCAGGGGGTACGAGCAGTACGTC. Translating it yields CASSYGRGYEQYV.

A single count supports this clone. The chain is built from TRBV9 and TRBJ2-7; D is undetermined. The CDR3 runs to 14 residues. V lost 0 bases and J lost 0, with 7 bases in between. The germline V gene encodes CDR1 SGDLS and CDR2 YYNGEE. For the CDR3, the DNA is TGTGCCAGCAGCGTAGGACTTTACTCCTACGAGCAGTACTTC. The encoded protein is CASSVGLYSYEQYF. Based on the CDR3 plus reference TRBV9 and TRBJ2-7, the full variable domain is DSGVTQTPKHLITATGQRVTLRCSPRSGDLSVYWYQQSLDQGLQFLIQYYNGEERAKGNILERFSAQQFPDLHSELNLSSLELGDSALYFCASSVGLYSYEQYFGPGTRLTVT.

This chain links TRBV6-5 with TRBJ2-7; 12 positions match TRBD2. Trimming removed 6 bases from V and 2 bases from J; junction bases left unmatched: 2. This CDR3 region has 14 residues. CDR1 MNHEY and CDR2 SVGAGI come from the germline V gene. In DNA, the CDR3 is TGTGCCAGCAGCGGACTAGCGGGGACCTACGAGCAGTACTTC. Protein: CASSGLAGTYEQYF.

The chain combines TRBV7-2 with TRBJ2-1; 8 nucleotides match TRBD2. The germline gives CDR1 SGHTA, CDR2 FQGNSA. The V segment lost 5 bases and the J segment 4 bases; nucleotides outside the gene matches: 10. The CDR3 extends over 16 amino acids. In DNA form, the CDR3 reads TGTGCCAGCAGCGGATACACGACTAGCGAGTACAATGAGCAGTTCTTC. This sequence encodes CASSGYTTSEYNEQFF.

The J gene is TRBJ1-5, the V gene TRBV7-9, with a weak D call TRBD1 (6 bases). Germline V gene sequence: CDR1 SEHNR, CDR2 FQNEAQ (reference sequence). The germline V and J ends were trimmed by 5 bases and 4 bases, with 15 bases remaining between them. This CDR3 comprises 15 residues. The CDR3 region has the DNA TGTGCCAGCAGCATCGGGACAACTATTAATCAGCCCCAGCATTTT. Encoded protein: CASSIGTTINQPQHF.

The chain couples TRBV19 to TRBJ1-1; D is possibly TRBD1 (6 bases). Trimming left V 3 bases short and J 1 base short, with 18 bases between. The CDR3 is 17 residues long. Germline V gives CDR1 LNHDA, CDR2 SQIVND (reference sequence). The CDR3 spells CASSIFVRAGANTEAFF. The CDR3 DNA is TGTGCCAGTAGTATTTTCGTCAGGGCAGGGGCGAACACTGAAGCTTTCTTT.

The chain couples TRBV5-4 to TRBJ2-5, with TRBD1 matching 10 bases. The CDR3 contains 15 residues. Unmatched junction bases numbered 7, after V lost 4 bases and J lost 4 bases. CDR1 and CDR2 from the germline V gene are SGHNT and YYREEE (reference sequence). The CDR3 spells CASSTDRGVRETQYF. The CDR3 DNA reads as TGTGCCAGCAGCACGGACAGGGGGGTCCGAGAGACCCAGTACTTC. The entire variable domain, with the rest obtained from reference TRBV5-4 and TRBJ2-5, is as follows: ETGVTQSPTHLIKTRGQQVTLRCSSQSGHNTVSWYQQALGQGPQFIFQYYREEENGRGNFPPRFSGLQFPNYSSELNVNALELDDSALYLCASSTDRGVRETQYFGPGTRLLVL.